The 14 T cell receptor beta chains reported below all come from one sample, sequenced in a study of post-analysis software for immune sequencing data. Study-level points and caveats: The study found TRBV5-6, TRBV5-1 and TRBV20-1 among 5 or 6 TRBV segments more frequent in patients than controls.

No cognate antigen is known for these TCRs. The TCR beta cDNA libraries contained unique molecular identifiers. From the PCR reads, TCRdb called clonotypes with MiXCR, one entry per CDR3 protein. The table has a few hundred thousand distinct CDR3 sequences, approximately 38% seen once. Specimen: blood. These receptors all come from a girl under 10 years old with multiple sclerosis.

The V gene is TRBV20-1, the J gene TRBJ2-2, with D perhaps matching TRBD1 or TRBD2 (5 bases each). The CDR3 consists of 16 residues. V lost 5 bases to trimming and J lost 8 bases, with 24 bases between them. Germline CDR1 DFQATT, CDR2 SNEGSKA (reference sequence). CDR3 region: CSAWDPIDAGPGELFF. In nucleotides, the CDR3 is TGCAGTGCTTGGGACCCCATTGACGCGGGTCCGGGGGAGCTGTTTTTT.

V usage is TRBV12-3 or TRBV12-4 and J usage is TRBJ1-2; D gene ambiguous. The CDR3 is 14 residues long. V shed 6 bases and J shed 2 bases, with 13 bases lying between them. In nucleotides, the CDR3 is TGTGCCAGCAGACCCAACCTCCAGAACTATGGCTACACCTTC. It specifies CASRPNLQNYGYTF.

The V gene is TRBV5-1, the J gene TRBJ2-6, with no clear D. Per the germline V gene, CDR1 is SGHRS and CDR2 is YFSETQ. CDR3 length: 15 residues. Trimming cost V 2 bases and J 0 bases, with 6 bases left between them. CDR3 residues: CASSLRSSGANVLTF. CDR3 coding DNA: TGCGCCAGCAGCTTACGTAGCTCTGGGGCCAACGTCCTGACTTTC.

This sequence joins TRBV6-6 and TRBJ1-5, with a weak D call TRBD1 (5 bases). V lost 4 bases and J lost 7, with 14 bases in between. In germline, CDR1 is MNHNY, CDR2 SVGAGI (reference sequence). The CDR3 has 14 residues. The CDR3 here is CASSFWQGGQPQHF. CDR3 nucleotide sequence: TGTGCCAGCAGTTTTTGGCAGGGAGGCCAGCCCCAGCATTTT.

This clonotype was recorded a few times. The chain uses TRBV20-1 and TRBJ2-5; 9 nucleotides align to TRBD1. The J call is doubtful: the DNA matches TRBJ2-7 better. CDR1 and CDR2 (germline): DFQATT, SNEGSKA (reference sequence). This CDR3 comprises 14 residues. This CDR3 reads CSARLLGQGPEQYF. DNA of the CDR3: TGCAGTGCTAGACTTTTGGGACAGGGTCCCGAGCAGTACTTC.

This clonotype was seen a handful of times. CDR3 in DNA: TGTGCCAGCTCACAAAGTGAGCAGTTCTTC. Translating it yields CASSQSEQFF. The rearrangement joins TRBV18 to TRBJ2-1; D remains ambiguous. The CDR3 sequence is 10 residues long. Germline assignment: CDR1 KGHSH and CDR2 LQKENI. Trimming pared 4 bases from V and 9 bases from J, leaving 4 bases between.

The CDR3 DNA reads TGCGCCAGCAGCTTTATGGGACAGGGGGTGGACACTGAAGCTTTCTTT. This codes for CASSFMGQGVDTEAFF. The chain links TRBV5-1 to TRBJ1-1; 11 nucleotides match TRBD1. The CDR3 consists of 16 residues. From germline, CDR1 is SGHRS and CDR2 YFSETQ. Trimming removed 2 bases from V and 3 bases from J; junction bases left unmatched: 6.

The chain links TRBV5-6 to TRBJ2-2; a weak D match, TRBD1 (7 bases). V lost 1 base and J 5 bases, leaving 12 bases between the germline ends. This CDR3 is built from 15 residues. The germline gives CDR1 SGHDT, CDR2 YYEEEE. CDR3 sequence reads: CASSLRQGGTGELFF. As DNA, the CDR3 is TGTGCCAGCAGCTTGCGGCAGGGGGGAACCGGGGAGCTGTTTTTT.

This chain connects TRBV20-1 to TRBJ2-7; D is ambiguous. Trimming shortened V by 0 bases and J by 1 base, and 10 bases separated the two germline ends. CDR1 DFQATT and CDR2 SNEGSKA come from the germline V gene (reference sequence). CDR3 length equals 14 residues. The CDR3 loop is CSARDWEESYEQYF. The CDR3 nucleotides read TGCAGTGCTAGAGATTGGGAAGAATCCTACGAGCAGTACTTC.

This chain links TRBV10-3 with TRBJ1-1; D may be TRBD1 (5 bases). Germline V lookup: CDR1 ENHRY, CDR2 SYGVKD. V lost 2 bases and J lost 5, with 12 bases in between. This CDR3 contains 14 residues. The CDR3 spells CAISETRGETEAFF. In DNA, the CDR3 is TGTGCCATCAGTGAGACGAGGGGAGAAACTGAAGCTTTCTTT.

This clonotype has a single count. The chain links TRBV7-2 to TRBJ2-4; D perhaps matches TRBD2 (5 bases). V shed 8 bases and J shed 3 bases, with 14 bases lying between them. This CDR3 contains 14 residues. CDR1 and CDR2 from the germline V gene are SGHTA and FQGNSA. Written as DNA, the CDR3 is TGTGCCAGCCGGGTTCCAGGAGGCAAAAACATTCAGTACTTC. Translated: CASRVPGGKNIQYF.

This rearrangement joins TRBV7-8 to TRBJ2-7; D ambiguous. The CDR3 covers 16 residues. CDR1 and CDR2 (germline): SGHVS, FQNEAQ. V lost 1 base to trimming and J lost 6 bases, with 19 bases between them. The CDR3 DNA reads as TGTGCCAGCAGCTTAGAATTCTCGCTGCCGGGCGTCGAGCAGTACTTC. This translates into CASSLEFSLPGVEQYF.

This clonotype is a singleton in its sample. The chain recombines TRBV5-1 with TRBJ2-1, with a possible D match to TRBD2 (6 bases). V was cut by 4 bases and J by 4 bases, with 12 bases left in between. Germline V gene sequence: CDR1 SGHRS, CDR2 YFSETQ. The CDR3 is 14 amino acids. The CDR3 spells CASSLSDYYNEQFF. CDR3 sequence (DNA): TGCGCCAGCAGCCTTTCGGACTATTACAATGAGCAGTTCTTC.

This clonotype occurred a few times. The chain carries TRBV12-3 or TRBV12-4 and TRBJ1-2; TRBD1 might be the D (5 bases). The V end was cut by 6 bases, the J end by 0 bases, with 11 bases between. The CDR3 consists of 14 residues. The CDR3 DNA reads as TGTGCCAGCAGCACCCGACAGACTAACTATGGCTACACCTTC. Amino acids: CASSTRQTNYGYTF.